The entry below gives a single T cell receptor beta chain sequence along with its context. Its cognate antigen is unknown. The table came from immunoSEQ multiplex PCR; TCRdb's copy has only in-frame clones and leaves some out. The sample contains 70,000 to 95,000 clones, under 95% of which appear only once. This sample is part of a study of siplizumab effects on memory and regulatory T cells. Germline lookup yields CDR1 SQVTM and CDR2 ANQGSEA. The CDR3 is 13 amino acids. Trimming at V came to 0 bases and at J to 6 bases, leaving 5 bases not matched to a gene. Study-wide points: Siplizumab brought about a significant reduction in alloreactive sequences traceable to unstimulated CD4+ memory cells. Naive T cells seemed more diverse than memory cells and seemed major alloresponse contributors.

Sequences were obtained from CD8+ T cells sorted from blood. The J gene is TRBJ2-7, the V gene TRBV29-1; 7 bases map to TRBD2. The TCR was taken from a human donor in good health. CDR3 protein: CSVEDLGGVEQYF. Written as DNA, the CDR3 is TGCAGCGTTGAAGATCTTGGGGGGGTCGAGCAGTACTTC.